These T cell receptor beta chains were read from a single sample in a study of blood T cell repertoires in COVID-19. Sequencing was performed with immunoSEQ multiplex PCR; in TCRdb, only in-frame clones are kept and a portion is missing. The table records 15,000 to 20,000 clones, about four fifths of them present only once. The sequenced sample consisted of peripheral blood. The source of these receptors is a human donor in a cohort sampled during active COVID-19. Both conserved end residues are part of each CDR3. D genes are given only for firm matches. Not every row has a clone size; where given, it reads once, few, many or a size class.

>15|TRBJ2-2|once|TRBV18|.
TGTGCCAGCTCACCTACGACAGGACGCACCGGGGAGCTGTTTTTT
CASSPTTGRTGELFF
>11|TRBJ2-3|.|TRBV7-9|.
TGTGCCAGCAGCTTTGATAGTACCCAGTATTTT
CASSFDSTQYF
>17|TRBJ1-4|once|TRBV28|.
TGTGCCAGCAGTTTAGCGGCAGGGCCTATACTCTTGGGAAAACTGTTTTTT
CASSLAAGPILLGKLFF
>13|TRBJ2-5|.|TRBV20-1|.
TGCAGTGCTAGTTTGCAGGGCGGAGAGACCCAGTACTTC
CSASLQGGETQYF
>12|TRBJ1-4|.|TRBV7-9|.
TGTGCCTGCAGGGTACGAGGGGAAAAACTGTTTTTT
CACRVRGEKLFF
>15|TRBJ2-7|few|TRBV21-1|.
TGTGCCAGCAGCAAGTCAGGGGCAGCGTCATGCGAGCAGTACTTC
CASSKSGAASCEQYF
>12|TRBJ1-1|once|TRBV30|.
TGTGCCTGTTGGGGGCAGAACACTGAAGCTTTCTTT
CACWGQNTEAFF
>13|TRBJ1-5|few|TRBV6-2/TRBV6-3|.
TGTGCCAGCAGTGAGACAGTTACTACGCCCCAGCATTTT
CASSETVTTPQHF
>12|TRBJ1-5|.|TRBV19|.
TGTGCCAGTAGTAAGGGGCGACAGCCCCAGCATTTT
CASSKGRQPQHF
>14|TRBJ1-1|.|TRBV4-1|TRBD1
TGCGCCAGCAGCTACAGGGGGATGAACACTGAAGCTTTCTTT
CASSYRGMNTEAFF
>15|TRBJ2-7|.|TRBV9|.
TGTGCCAGCAGCCTTACAGGGCAACCTTCCTACGAGCAGTACTTC
CASSLTGQPSYEQYF
>16|TRBJ2-3|.|TRBV4-1|.
TGCGCCAGCAGCCAAGAGTGGCAGGGAAACACAGATACGCAGTATTTT
CASSQEWQGNTDTQYF
>15|TRBJ2-1|.|TRBV6-4|.
TGTGCCAGCAGTGATCAGACAGGAGGCTACAATGAGCAGTTCTTC
CASSDQTGGYNEQFF
>11|TRBJ1-2|few|TRBV18|TRBD1
TGTGCCAGCTCACCCGGGACAGGGAACCTCTTC
CASSPGTGNLF
>15|TRBJ2-3|few|TRBV25-1|TRBD1
TGTGCCAGCAGCGATGACAGGGGGCATAGAGATACGCAGTATTTT
CASSDDRGHRDTQYF
>15|TRBJ1-1|few|TRBV14|.
TGTGCCAGCAAACCTCCAGGGGTCCGGAACACTGAAGCTTTCTTT
CASKPPGVRNTEAFF
>15|TRBJ2-1|.|TRBV29-1|.
TGCAGCGTTGACCTCTACGATTTCGAGGGTAATGAGCAGTTCTTC
CSVDLYDFEGNEQFF
>15|TRBJ2-2|.|TRBV4-2|.
TGTGCCAGCAGCCCCCGCGGAGATGGCACCGGGGAGCTGTTTTTT
CASSPRGDGTGELFF
>15|TRBJ1-1|few|TRBV7-8|.
TGTGCCAGCAGCTTAACGGCCTTCCCGGGGACTGAAGCTTTCTTT
CASSLTAFPGTEAFF